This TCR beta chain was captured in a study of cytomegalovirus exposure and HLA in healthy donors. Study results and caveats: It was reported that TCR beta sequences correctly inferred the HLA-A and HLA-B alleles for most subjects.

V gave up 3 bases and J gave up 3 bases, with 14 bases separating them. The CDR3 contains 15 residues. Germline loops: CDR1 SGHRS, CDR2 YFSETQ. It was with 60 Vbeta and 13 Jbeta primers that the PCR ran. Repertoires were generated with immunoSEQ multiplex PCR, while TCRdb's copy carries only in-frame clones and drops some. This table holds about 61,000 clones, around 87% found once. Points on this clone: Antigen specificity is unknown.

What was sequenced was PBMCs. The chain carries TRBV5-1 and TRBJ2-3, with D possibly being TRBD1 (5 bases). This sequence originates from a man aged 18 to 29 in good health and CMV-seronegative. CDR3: CASSWADTWTDTQYF. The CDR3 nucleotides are TGCGCCAGCAGCTGGGCGGACACTTGGACAGATACGCAGTATTTT. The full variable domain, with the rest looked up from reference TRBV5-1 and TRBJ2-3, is KAGVTQTPRYLIKTRGQQVTLSCSPISGHRSVSWYQQTPGQGLQFLFEYFSETQRNKGNFPGRFSGRQFSNSRSEMNVSTLELGDSALYLCASSWADTWTDTQYFGPGTRLTVL.